Listed below are T cell receptor beta chains from one sample, sequenced in a study of T cells expressing NK-cell markers. TCRdb re-analyzed the 5' RACE reads; it lists each CDR3 protein once, without DNA. The sample data list 450,000 to 600,000 distinct CDR3 sequences. Sequencing input: blood T cells: a sorted CD56 or NKG2C T cell subset, CD4+ or CD8+ T cells, or bulk PBMC T cells (not recorded which). These TCRs come from a man aged 18 to 29 in good health. The CDR3 runs from the conserved cysteine through the conserved F or W.

V	J	CDR3
TRBV20-1	TRBJ2-5	CSAGPGGDETQYF
TRBV27	TRBJ2-2	CASSFSVAGVTGELFF
TRBV12-3/TRBV12-4	TRBJ2-3	CASSPLGTGGNTQYF
TRBV29-1	TRBJ2-7	CSVGRSTGYEQYF
TRBV6-1	TRBJ2-3	CASRTRGLWDRAEDTQYF
TRBV5-6	TRBJ1-5	CASSLGISRTPNQPQHF
TRBV28	TRBJ2-7	CASSLFGLANSYEQYF
TRBV7-3	TRBJ2-5	CASSNLAGAGETQYF
TRBV6-5	TRBJ2-5	CASSYPASGRGTQYF
TRBV3-1	TRBJ1-2	CASSRQNYGYTF
TRBV15	TRBJ2-7	CATSREEGAHEQYF
TRBV7-9	TRBJ1-1	CASSLAQVSTEAFF
TRBV20-1	TRBJ1-1	CSARQGFEAFF
TRBV6-1	TRBJ1-3	CASSEATGRGNTIYF
TRBV20-1	TRBJ2-3	CSATRTSGTPSTDTQYF
TRBV4-1	TRBJ1-1	CASSQDWAGNTEAFF
TRBV19	TRBJ2-1	CASSIPGSPEQFF
TRBV25-1	TRBJ2-1	CASSEYGTSGSRYNEQFF
TRBV30	TRBJ2-1	CAWSVRVEQFF